This note documents a single TCR beta chain sequence. The record originates from a study of blood T cell repertoires in COVID-19. CDR3 length: 16 amino acids. TCRdb keeps only in-frame clones here, not all; method: immunoSEQ multiplex PCR. The data hold 250,000 to 350,000 clones, with 70% to 90% observed a single time. V usage is TRBV21-1 and J usage is TRBJ1-6. TRBV21-1 is flagged as a pseudogene. The receptor comes from a woman in her forties who had recovered from COVID-19. The material sequenced was PBMCs or T cells enriched from blood (not recorded which). As DNA, the CDR3 is TGTGCCAGCCGGAAGGCGGCGAGCTCCTATAATTCACCCCTCCACTTT. It encodes CASRKAASSYNSPLHF.